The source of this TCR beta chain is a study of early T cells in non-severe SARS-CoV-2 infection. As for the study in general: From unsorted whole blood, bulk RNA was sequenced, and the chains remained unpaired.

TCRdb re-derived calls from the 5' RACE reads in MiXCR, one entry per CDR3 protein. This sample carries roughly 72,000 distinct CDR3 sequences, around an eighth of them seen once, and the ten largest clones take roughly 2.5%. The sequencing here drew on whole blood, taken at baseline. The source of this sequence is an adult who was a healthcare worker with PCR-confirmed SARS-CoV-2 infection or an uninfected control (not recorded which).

In DNA, the CDR3 is TGTGCCAGCGGAAAACCCGGACTAAGCTCCTACGAGCAGTACTTC. It is translated as CASGKPGLSSYEQYF. The genes are TRBV28 and TRBJ2-7; maybe TRBD2 (6 bases). Germline lookup yields CDR1 MDHEN and CDR2 SYDVKM. The CDR3 totals 15 residues. V was cut by 8 bases and J by 0 bases, with 17 bases left in between.